This T cell receptor (beta chain) was recorded in a study of OX40 agonist ivuxolimab in advanced cancers. Study-level background: Partial responses were achieved by three patients: one hepatocellular carcinoma, two cutaneous melanoma.

Method: immunoSEQ multiplex PCR; TCRdb's copy keeps in-frame clones and lacks some. This repertoire shows some 85,000 clones, roughly 90% found once; its top ten account for 2% to 2.5%. Trimming left V 6 bases short and J 0 bases short, with 4 bases between. Germline CDR1 KGHSH, CDR2 LQKENI. The CDR3 consists of 12 residues. Source: CD4+ or CD8+ T cells sorted from blood, taken in a trial of the OX40 agonist ivuxolimab. This sequence was found in an adult with an advanced solid tumor such as melanoma, head and neck, liver or kidney cancer. The rearrangement joins TRBV18 to TRBJ2-3; no clear D gene. The chain's CDR3 is CASSTSTDTQYF. DNA of the CDR3: TGTGCCAGCTCCACGAGCACAGATACGCAGTATTTT.